A selection of T cell receptor beta chains follows, all from one sample in a study of T-cell reconstitution after alpha-beta-depleted transplantation in children. TCRdb reprocessed the PCR reads with MiXCR, giving one entry per CDR3 protein. The repertoire has fewer than 450,000 distinct CDR3 sequences, about a sixth of them found once; the top ten carry about 41%. The sample here was PBMCs, mostly from graft donor cells, taken 360 days after TCRalphabeta/CD19-depleted stem cell transplant. These receptors all come from a male patient between 2 and 10 years old who had a stem cell transplant for acute lymphoblastic leukemia, so the T cells may come from the graft donor. Each CDR3 is given with its conserved first and last residue. D genes are given only for firm matches.

v_gene	len	d_gene	CDR3aa
TRBV9	13	-	CASSGGFNQPQHF
TRBV29-1	11	-	CSVGGGNEQYF
TRBV12-3/TRBV12-4	16	TRBD2	CASSRELAGGYNEQFF
TRBV15	13	TRBD1	CATSRQTGKKLFF
TRBV4-1	14	TRBD2	CASSQLAASYEQYF
TRBV9	14	TRBD2	CASSALAGSYEQYF
TRBV4-3	16	-	CASSQGGGLAADTQYF
TRBV19	13	-	CASSTRQYYGYTF
TRBV29-1	16	-	CSVEGWGLSSYNEQFF
TRBV27	14	-	CASRDLDSYTEAFF
TRBV27	15	TRBD2	CASSFQLAGVDEQYF
TRBV12-3/TRBV12-4	14	-	CASSFTGASYEQYF
TRBV12-3/TRBV12-4	14	-	CASISDKYTGELFF
TRBV18	11	-	CASSPRREQYF
TRBV18	15	TRBD1	CASTSGTGSYNEQFF
TRBV4-1	14	TRBD2	CASSQDRTSGRQFF
TRBV19	13	TRBD1	CASSRTGGQPQHF
TRBV10-3	13	-	CATVGVLGTEAFF
TRBV12-3/TRBV12-4	14	-	CASSLRVGDTEAFF
TRBV7-2	16	-	CASSLPGPLMNTEAFF
TRBV4-3	16	-	CASSQVKGTTTYTQYF
TRBV10-3	14	-	CAISGRENGETQYF
TRBV5-1	16	TRBD1	CASSLRTGTGTGELFF
TRBV28	17	-	CASSSPAGRDGQETQYF
TRBV20-1	15	-	CSARGSSGTYNEQFF
TRBV6-1	12	-	CASSEGYNEQFF
TRBV29-1	11	-	CSAGFYNEQFF
TRBV7-2	15	-	CASSLSRSPLYEQYF
TRBV20-1	12	-	CSAMFGQSTQYF
TRBV5-5	16	TRBD1	CASSARVPGQRYEQYF
TRBV7-3	17	TRBD2	CASSLSSSGRGNNEQFF
TRBV20-1	15	TRBD1	CSASRSTGVQETQYF
TRBV4-1	14	-	CASSQDNFQETQYF
TRBV5-1	19	TRBD2	CASKAGRTAGLGSTDTQYF
TRBV7-2	17	-	CASSPGPGFPSTDTQYF
TRBV29-1	13	TRBD2	CSVRTSVSYEQYF
TRBV28	14	-	CATLPPGASTTQYF
TRBV11-1	15	TRBD2	CASSFAGGGRDTQYF
TRBV9	16	-	CASSPQSFQGIETQYF
TRBV20-1	16	-	CSASSFRAVPYNEQFF
TRBV5-1	17	TRBD2	CASSAGLAGGYYNEQFF
TRBV12-3/TRBV12-4	15	TRBD1	CASSEYKQGAREQFF
TRBV29-1	15	-	CSVVTRGKANEKLFF
TRBV6-2/TRBV6-3	11	-	CASSYLNEQYF
TRBV5-5	15	-	CASSFLGSQAYTQYF
TRBV21-1	16	-	CASSNQPGALPNEQFF
TRBV12-3/TRBV12-4	11	-	CASRGAYGYTF
TRBV9	17	TRBD1	CASSETGGRFLYNEQFF
TRBV29-1	11	-	CSVAGIGEQYF
TRBV6-1	15	-	CASSETGERYNEQFF